This TCR beta chain was found in a study of CD4+ T cells in melanoma. General study points: CD8+ T cell, macrophage and B cell function reportedly correlated with neoantigen-specific CD4+ T cells.

The CDR3 spans 12 residues. Per germline, CDR1 MNHNY and CDR2 SVGAGI (reference sequence). The V gene lost 4 bases and the J gene lost 5 bases, with 7 bases spanning the gap. About this clone itself: Its antigen is still unknown.

The method was immunoSEQ multiplex PCR; TCRdb's version includes in-frame clones alone and lacks a portion of them. The table includes some 21,000 clones, about three quarters detected once. The chain combines TRBV6-6 with TRBJ2-3; D is unresolved. The receptor comes from a human donor with melanoma. CDR3 sequence: CASSLLGDTQYF. CDR3 nucleotide sequence: TGTGCCAGCAGTTTGTTGGGAGATACGCAGTATTTT.